These 20 T cell receptor beta chains originate from one sample sequenced in a study of cytomegalovirus exposure and HLA in healthy donors. The protocol was immunoSEQ multiplex PCR, while the TCRdb copy is restricted to in-frame clones and leaves out a portion. The sample yields around 350,000 clones, roughly 88% seen once. What was sequenced was PBMCs. The receptors stem from a woman in her late teens or twenties in good health and CMV-seronegative.

The V gene is TRBV18, the J gene TRBJ1-5; no clear D gene. Trimming left V 2 bases short and J 7 bases short, with 9 bases between. Germline V gene sequence: CDR1 KGHSH, CDR2 LQKENI. CDR3 length: 13 amino acids. Here the CDR3 DNA reads TGTGCCAGCTCACCAGGGAGTGGGCAGCCCCAGCATTTT. This translates into CASSPGSGQPQHF.

The CDR3 nucleotides read TGTGCCAGCAGCGCCGCGGGGGCCTCCGTGGTAGCTAACTATGGCTACACCTTC. This codes for CASSAAGASVVANYGYTF. This chain joins TRBV9 and TRBJ1-2, with D maybe TRBD1 (6 bases). Germline CDR1 reads SGDLS; CDR2 reads YYNGEE. V was cut by 3 bases and J by 0 bases, with 21 bases left in between. This CDR3 comprises 18 residues.

The V call is TRBV28, the J call TRBJ2-7; D is undetermined. Germline lookup yields CDR1 MDHEN and CDR2 SYDVKM. Trimming removed 1 base at V and 5 bases at J, with 9 bases between. The CDR3 covers 13 residues. The CDR3 nucleotides read TGTGCCAGCAGTTTATCCCGTTCCCACGAGCAGTACTTC. Translated, it gives CASSLSRSHEQYF.

In the case of this clone: This CDR3 is also generated by other DNA sequences in the sample. V is TRBV6-6 and J is TRBJ1-1; 8 nucleotides agree with TRBD1. Trimming took 5 bases from V and 5 from J; bases not matched to a gene: 4. CDR3 size: 13 residues. The germline V gene has CDR1 MNHNY and CDR2 SVGAGI (reference sequence). The CDR3 DNA reads TGTGCCAGCAGTCGGAACAGGGGGACTGAAGCTTTCTTT. The encoded protein is CASSRNRGTEAFF.

This clone was detected only a few times. The chain couples TRBV5-8 to TRBJ2-3, with 14 bases identical to TRBD2. The CDR3 is 18 amino acids. The germline CDR1 and CDR2 sequences are SGHTS and YDEGEE. The trim removed 1 base at V and 5 bases at J, leaving 9 bases unmatched. CDR3 residues: CASSLWGGLAGGGDTQYF. CDR3 nucleotides: TGTGCCAGCAGCTTGTGGGGTGGACTAGCGGGAGGAGGAGATACGCAGTATTTT.

The chain uses TRBV28 and TRBJ2-5, with D perhaps TRBD2 (7 bases). V lost 5 bases and J lost 4, with 17 bases in between. The CDR3 length is 15 residues. Per germline, CDR1 MDHEN and CDR2 SYDVKM. The chain's CDR3 is CASSRIPGEGETQYF. The CDR3 DNA is TGTGCCAGCAGTCGGATCCCAGGGGAGGGAGAGACCCAGTACTTC.

This clone has just one count. The rearrangement uses TRBV6-5 and TRBJ1-3; D is undetermined. Germline CDR1 is MNHEY and CDR2 is SVGAGI. CDR3 length equals 16 residues. V was shortened by 2 bases and J by 4 bases, with 15 bases between the two germline ends. CDR3 loop: CASSYGLPAGGNTIYF. The CDR3 nucleotides read TGTGCCAGCAGTTACGGCCTCCCGGCGGGGGGAAACACCATATATTTT.

This clone occurred once. The rearrangement uses TRBV5-8 and TRBJ1-5; no firm D call. This CDR3 has 17 amino acids. Germline-derived CDR1 and CDR2 are SGHTS and YDEGEE. V was clipped by 0 bases and J by 4 bases, with 17 bases between them. The CDR3 here is CASSLDRTGSGNQPQHF. The CDR3 DNA sequence: TGTGCCAGCAGCTTGGATCGTACGGGATCGGGGAATCAGCCCCAGCATTTT.

In this sample, this clone turned up once. J is TRBJ2-7 and V is TRBV11-2; D possibly corresponds to TRBD1 (6 bases). CDR3 size: 15 residues. CDR1 and CDR2 (germline): SGHAT, FQNNGV. V shed 3 bases and J shed 3 bases, with 15 bases lying between them. As DNA, the CDR3 is TGTGCCAGCAGCTTGCCAACACAGGGTATCTACGAGCAGTACTTC. It yields the protein CASSLPTQGIYEQYF.

V usage is TRBV30 and J usage is TRBJ2-2; D ambiguous. The CDR3 is 15 amino acids. Germline V gene data show CDR1 as GTSNPN and CDR2 as SVGIG (reference sequence). Trimming pared 1 base from V and 1 base from J, leaving 10 bases between. The CDR3 protein is CAWSASLRNTGELFF. DNA for the CDR3: TGTGCCTGGAGTGCGAGTCTCCGGAACACCGGGGAGCTGTTTTTT.

The rearrangement joins TRBV10-1 to TRBJ1-1; 7 bases align to TRBD1. This CDR3 has 15 residues. Germline trimming cut 2 bases from V and 4 bases from J; bases unmatched to any gene: 7. CDR1 and CDR2 from the germline V gene are WNHNN and SYGVQD (reference sequence). The CDR3 protein is CASSEAHRGPTEAFF. DNA for the CDR3: TGCGCCAGCAGTGAGGCCCACAGGGGTCCCACTGAAGCTTTCTTT.

This clone showed up just a few times. This chain links TRBV27 with TRBJ1-2, with a weak D call TRBD1 (6 bases). The CDR3 has 14 amino acids. Germline values: CDR1 MNHEY, CDR2 SMNVEV (reference sequence). Trimming took 6 bases from V and 8 from J, leaving 19 bases between them. Written as DNA, the CDR3 is TGTGCCAGCAGATTACAGGGTGAACGGCGCGGCTACACCTTC. This codes for CASRLQGERRGYTF.

This chain joins TRBV28 and TRBJ2-3, with 11 bases lining up with TRBD2. Germline-derived CDR1 and CDR2 are MDHEN and SYDVKM. This CDR3 is 15 amino acids long. J was trimmed by 4 bases and V by 6 bases; bases with no gene match: 6. The CDR3 region is CASSRTSGRSDTQYF. The CDR3 DNA sequence: TGTGCCAGCAGCCGTACTAGCGGGAGATCAGATACGCAGTATTTT.

V is TRBV5-4 and J is TRBJ2-7; TRBD1 is a possible D gene (7 bases). Germline values: CDR1 SGHNT, CDR2 YYREEE (reference sequence). The V end lost 4 bases, the J end lost 2 bases, and 16 bases lay between the germline ends. This CDR3 contains 15 residues. The CDR3 DNA reads as TGTGCCAGCAGCCCCGACAGGGAGGTACCCTACGAGCAGTACTTC. Its protein product is CASSPDREVPYEQYF.

J is TRBJ2-1 and V is TRBV6-5, with D possibly matching TRBD2 (7 bases). CDR1 MNHEY and CDR2 SVGAGI come from the germline V gene. This CDR3 contains 15 residues. V lost 2 bases to trimming and J lost 7 bases, with 15 bases between them. This chain's CDR3 is CASSYGGGAGNEQFF. In nucleotides, the CDR3 is TGTGCCAGCAGTTACGGTGGGGGGGCCGGAAATGAGCAGTTCTTC.

This chain uses TRBV7-6 with TRBJ2-1, with 7 positions matching TRBD1. Germline trimming cut 0 bases from V and 2 bases from J; bases unmatched to any gene: 4. CDR1 SGHVS and CDR2 FNYEAQ come from the germline V gene. This CDR3 comprises 16 residues. The CDR3 here is CASSLASQGAYNEQFF. DNA of the CDR3: TGTGCCAGCAGCTTAGCGAGCCAGGGGGCCTACAATGAGCAGTTCTTC. Supplemented by reference TRBV7-6 and TRBJ2-1, the full variable domain reads GAGVSQSPRYKVTKRGQDVALRCDPISGHVSLYWYRQALGQGPEFLTYFNYEAQQDKSGLPNDRFSAERPEGSISTLTIQRTEQRDSAMYRCASSLASQGAYNEQFFGPGTRLTVL.

The chain uses TRBV28 and TRBJ1-2; D ambiguous. Germline-derived CDR1 and CDR2 are MDHEN and SYDVKM. With 11 bases removed from V and 7 bases from J, the gap between germline ends came to 14 bases. The length of the CDR3 is 11 residues. The CDR3 spells CAVLEVRGYTF. The CDR3 DNA sequence: TGTGCCGTTCTCGAGGTCCGTGGCTACACCTTC.

The chain has TRBV6-7 and TRBJ2-1; possible D gene TRBD2, 5 bases. TRBV6-7 is an ORF, and what it does is uncertain. The CDR3 covers 12 residues. The ends were cut back, 11 bases at V and 6 bases at J, with 14 bases in the middle. The CDR3 reads CAPGIPGNEQFF. CDR3 DNA: TGTGCCCCGGGGATTCCGGGCAATGAGCAGTTCTTC.

The rearrangement links TRBV6-5 to TRBJ2-7; weak D call: TRBD1 (6 bases). Per germline, CDR1 MNHEY and CDR2 SVGAGI. Trimming removed 6 bases from V and 1 base from J, with 16 bases in between. The CDR3 extends over 15 amino acids. For the CDR3, the DNA is TGTGCCAGCAGCCCCGAAGGGGACATGTCCTACGAGCAGTACTTC. Its translation: CASSPEGDMSYEQYF.

On this clone itself: Within the sample, other DNA sequences also encode this same CDR3. The J gene is TRBJ2-7, the V gene TRBV6-5, with a possible D match to TRBD1 (6 bases). Germline CDR1 and CDR2: MNHEY and SVGAGI. The CDR3 extends over 13 amino acids. The ends were cut back, 5 bases at V and 3 bases at J, with 11 bases in the middle. CDR3 protein: CASSPGVGYEQYF. CDR3 DNA: TGTGCCAGCAGTCCAGGGGTCGGCTACGAGCAGTACTTC.